The source of this T cell receptor (beta chain) is a study of shared clonotypes between healthy human individuals. The table came from immunoSEQ multiplex PCR; TCRdb's copy has only in-frame clones and leaves some out. The data contain about 2.4 million clones, more than 90% of them singletons. Germline CDR1 SGHRS, CDR2 YFSETQ. This CDR3 spans 15 amino acids. V lost 4 bases, J lost 5 bases, and 15 bases lay in between. The chain uses TRBV5-1 and TRBJ2-2, with D possibly being TRBD2 (6 bases). The source of this sequence is a man between 18 and 35 years old in good health. The sequencing input was naive CD4+ T cells sorted from blood. Subset noted: CD45RA+ positively selected. The CDR3 bases are TGCGCCAGCAGCCCCGGAGGGGTTGGGACCGGGGAGCTGTTTTTT. This gives the protein CASSPGGVGTGELFF.